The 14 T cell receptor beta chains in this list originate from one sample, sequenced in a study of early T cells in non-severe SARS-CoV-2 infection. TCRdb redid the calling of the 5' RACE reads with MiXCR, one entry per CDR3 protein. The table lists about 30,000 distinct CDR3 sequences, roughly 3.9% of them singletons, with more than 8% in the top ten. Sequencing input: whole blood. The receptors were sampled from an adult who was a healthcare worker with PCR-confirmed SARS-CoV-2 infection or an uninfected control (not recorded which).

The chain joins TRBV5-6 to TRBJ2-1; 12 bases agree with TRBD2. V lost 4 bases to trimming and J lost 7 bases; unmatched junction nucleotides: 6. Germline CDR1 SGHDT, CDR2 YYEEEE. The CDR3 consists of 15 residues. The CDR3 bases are TGTGCCAGCAGCCACGCTAGCGGGGGGGCGAATGAGCAGTTCTTC. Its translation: CASSHASGGANEQFF.

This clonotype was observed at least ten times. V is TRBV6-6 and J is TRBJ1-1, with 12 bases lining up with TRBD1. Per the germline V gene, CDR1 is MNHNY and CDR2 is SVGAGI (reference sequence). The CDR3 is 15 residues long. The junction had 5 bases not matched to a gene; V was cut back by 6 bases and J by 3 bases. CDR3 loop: CASRGTGGVDTEAFF. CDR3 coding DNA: TGTGCCAGCAGGGGGACAGGGGGCGTGGACACTGAAGCTTTCTTT.

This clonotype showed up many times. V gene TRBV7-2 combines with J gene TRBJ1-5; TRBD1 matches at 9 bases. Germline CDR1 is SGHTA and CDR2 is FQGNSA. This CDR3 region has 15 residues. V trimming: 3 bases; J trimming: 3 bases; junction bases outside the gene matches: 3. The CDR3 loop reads CASSFGQGPNQPQHF. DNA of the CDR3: TGTGCCAGCAGCTTCGGACAGGGGCCCAATCAGCCCCAGCATTTT.

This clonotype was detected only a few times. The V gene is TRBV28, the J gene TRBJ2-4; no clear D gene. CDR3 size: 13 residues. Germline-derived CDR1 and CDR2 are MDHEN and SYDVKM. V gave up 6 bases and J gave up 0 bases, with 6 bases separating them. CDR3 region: CASREVAKNIQYF. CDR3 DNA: TGTGCCAGCAGGGAAGTAGCCAAAAACATTCAGTACTTC. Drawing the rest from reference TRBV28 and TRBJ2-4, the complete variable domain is DVKVTQSSRYLVKRTGEKVFLECVQDMDHENMFWYRQDPGLGLRLIYFSYDVKMKEKGDIPEGYSVSREKKERFSLILESASTNQTSMYLCASREVAKNIQYFGAGTRLSVL.

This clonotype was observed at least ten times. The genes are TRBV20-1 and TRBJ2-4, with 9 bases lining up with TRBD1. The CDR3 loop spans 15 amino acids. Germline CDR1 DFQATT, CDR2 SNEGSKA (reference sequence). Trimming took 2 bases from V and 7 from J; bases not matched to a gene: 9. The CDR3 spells CSARPPGTGRNIQYF. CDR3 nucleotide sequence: TGCAGTGCTAGACCGCCCGGGACAGGGCGTAACATTCAGTACTTC.

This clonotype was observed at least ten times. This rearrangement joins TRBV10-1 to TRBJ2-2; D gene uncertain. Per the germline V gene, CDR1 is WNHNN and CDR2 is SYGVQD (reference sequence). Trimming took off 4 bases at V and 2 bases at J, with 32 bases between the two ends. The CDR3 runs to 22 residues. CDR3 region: CASSGPRTRGETSLFNTGELFF. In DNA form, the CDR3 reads TGCGCCAGCAGTGGTCCCCGGACCCGAGGCGAAACTTCCCTTTTTAACACCGGGGAGCTGTTTTTT.

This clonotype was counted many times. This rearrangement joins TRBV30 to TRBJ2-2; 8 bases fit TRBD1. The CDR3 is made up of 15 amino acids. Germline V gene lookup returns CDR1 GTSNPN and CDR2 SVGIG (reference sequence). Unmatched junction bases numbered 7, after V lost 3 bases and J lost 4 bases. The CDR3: CAWSTGTGTTGELFF. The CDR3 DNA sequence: TGTGCCTGGAGCACCGGGACAGGAACCACCGGGGAGCTGTTTTTT.

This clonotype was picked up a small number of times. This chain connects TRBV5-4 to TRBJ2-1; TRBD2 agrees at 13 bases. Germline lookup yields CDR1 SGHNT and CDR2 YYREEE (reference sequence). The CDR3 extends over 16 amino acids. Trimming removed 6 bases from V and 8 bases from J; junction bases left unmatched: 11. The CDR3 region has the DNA TGTGCCAGCACTAAGGGTGGACTAGCGGGAGTCTATGAGCAGTTCTTC. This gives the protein CASTKGGLAGVYEQFF. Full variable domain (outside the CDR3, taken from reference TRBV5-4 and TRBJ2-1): ETGVTQSPTHLIKTRGQQVTLRCSSQSGHNTVSWYQQALGQGPQFIFQYYREEENGRGNFPPRFSGLQFPNYSSELNVNALELDDSALYLCASTKGGLAGVYEQFFGPGTRLTVL.

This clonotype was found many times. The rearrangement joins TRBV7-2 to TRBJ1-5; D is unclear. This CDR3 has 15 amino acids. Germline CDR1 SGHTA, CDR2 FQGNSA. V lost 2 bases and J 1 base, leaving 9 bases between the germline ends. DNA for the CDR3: TGTGCCAGCAGCTTAATAAGCGCGAGCAATCAGCCCCAGCATTTT. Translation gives CASSLISASNQPQHF.

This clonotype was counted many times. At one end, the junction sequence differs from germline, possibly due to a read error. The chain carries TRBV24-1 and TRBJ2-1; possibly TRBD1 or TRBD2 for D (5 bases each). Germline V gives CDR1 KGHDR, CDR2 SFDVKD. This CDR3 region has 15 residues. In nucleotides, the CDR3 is TGTGCCACCACTGATGTCCAGGGAGCCTACAATGAGCAGTTCTTC. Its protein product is CATTDVQGAYNEQFF.

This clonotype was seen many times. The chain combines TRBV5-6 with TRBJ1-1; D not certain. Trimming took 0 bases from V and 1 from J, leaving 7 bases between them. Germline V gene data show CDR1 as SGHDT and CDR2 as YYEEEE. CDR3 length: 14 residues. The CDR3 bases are TGTGCCAGCAGCTTGGAAGGAGAGAACACTGAAGCTTTCTTT. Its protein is CASSLEGENTEAFF.

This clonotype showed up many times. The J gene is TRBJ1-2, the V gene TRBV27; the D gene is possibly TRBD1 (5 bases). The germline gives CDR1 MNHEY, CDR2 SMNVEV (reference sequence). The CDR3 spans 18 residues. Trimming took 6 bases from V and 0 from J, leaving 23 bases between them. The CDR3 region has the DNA TGTGCCAGCAGCCAGAACCTTCTTGGGACGCCGGCTAACTATGGCTACACCTTC. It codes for CASSQNLLGTPANYGYTF.

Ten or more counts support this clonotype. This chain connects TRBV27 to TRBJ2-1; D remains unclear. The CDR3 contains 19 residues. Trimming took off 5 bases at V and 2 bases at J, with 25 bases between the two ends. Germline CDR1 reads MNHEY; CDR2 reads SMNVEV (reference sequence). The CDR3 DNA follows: TGTGCCAGCAGTGCAAGGGTTTCCGTAGGGTCTCGTACCTACAATGAGCAGTTCTTC. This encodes CASSARVSVGSRTYNEQFF.

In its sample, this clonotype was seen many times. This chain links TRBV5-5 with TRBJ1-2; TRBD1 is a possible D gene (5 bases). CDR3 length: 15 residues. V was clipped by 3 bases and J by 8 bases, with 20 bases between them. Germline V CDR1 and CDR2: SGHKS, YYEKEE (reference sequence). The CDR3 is CASSSLGPSSRGYTF. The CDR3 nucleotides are TGTGCCAGCAGCTCGCTGGGGCCGAGTTCGCGAGGCTACACCTTC.